The present entry profiles one T cell receptor (beta chain) with its context. This clonotype was seen ten or more times. Its recognized antigen is unknown. No much larger clonotype is one base removed from it; base qualities were not supplied. For repertoire sequencing, TCR beta CDR3 regions were amplified from RNA transcripts. The first round was an RT-PCR using HTBI primers with the Qiagen OneStep RT-PCR kit, and this first round was followed by a second-round multiplex PCR, then size selection and purification. The libraries underwent paired-end sequencing with 100 bp reads on an Illumina HiSeq2000. Per the authors' processing: SOAPnuke was used for read processing, and reads with adapters, uncalled bases, a mean Phred below 15, or no exact constant-primer or identifier match were discarded. COPE v1.2.5 was used to merge the high-quality paired reads. Clonotypes were defined as unique nucleotide sequences and were aligned to IMGT TRB V, D and J references using MiTCR v1.1. The analysis was limited to V-J combinations with a frequency above 0.0001, which together covered 99.2% of repertoires. A TCR clonal expansion and chaos score per V-J combination was defined as the ratio of F50 clonal expansion to chaos observed in the TCRdist matrix. Welch's t-statistics and random forest were used to reduce features to about 14 V-J combinations, which were fed into a naive Bayes classifier. Thyroid-blood repertoire similarity was quantified with the Morisita-Horn index. TCRdb passed the public sequencing reads through fastp at Q25 and MiXCR, retaining productive beta sequences. Identical CDR3 proteins give one entry, which carries the most common genes and DNA. None of the V and J calls come from the authors' own analysis; TCRdb made them. This sample gives roughly 610,000 distinct CDR3 sequences in total; about 20% of them show up just once. In total, the top ten clones hold approximately 7% of the sample.

The CDR3 spans 12 residues, from the cysteine through the phenylalanine. The sequence is cut down to CDR3 DNA, 36 bases in frame from base 1. The germline V gene (reference sequence) provides CDR1 DFQATT and CDR2 SNEGSKA. V and J are truncated by 3 bases and 5 bases respectively, leaving an intervening sequence of 10 bases. A patient counted as having stable hyperthyroidism if there was no progression to ophthalmopathy within 18 months of follow-up. Hyperthyroidism patients were newly diagnosed, were aged 18 to 65 years, and had a disease duration under 2 months. Patients were excluded if they had other autoimmune diseases, uncontrolled infections, pregnancy or lactation. Clinical symptoms, serum thyroxine, TRAb, thyroid ultrasound and orbital computed tomography formed the basis of the diagnosis. Ficoll-Paque density gradient centrifugation was used to isolate PBMCs from 8.5 to 10 ml of fresh peripheral blood. Total RNA was extracted with Trizol reagent and quality-checked on an Agilent 2100 Bioanalyzer.

These data belong to a study of Graves' ophthalmopathy and Graves' hyperthyroidism (dated by TCRdb to between 2018 and 2020). About the investigation overall: Peripheral blood was collected at initial diagnosis, before any treatment. For training and testing, the 80 to 100 patients in the discovery cohort were randomly divided in a 7:3 ratio. A discovery set of about a hundred patients (43 ophthalmopathy, 55 to 65 stable hyperthyroidism) was enrolled to explore V-J signatures distinguishing ophthalmopathy from hyperthyroidism. In total, 120 to 150 blood samples were TCR-sequenced: 43 ophthalmopathy, around 75 hyperthyroidism and about 17 hyperthyroidism-to-ophthalmopathy patients. An independent validation cohort was composed of around 19 hyperthyroidism patients and around 15 patients who later progressed from hyperthyroidism to ophthalmopathy. In over five hyperthyroidism patients, the T-cell repertoires found in thyroid tissue were compared with those found in blood. Following sampling, methimazole starting at 30 mg daily was administered to hyperthyroidism patients, and high-dose intravenous methylprednisolone was administered to ophthalmopathy patients. The study used TCR beta repertoire signatures to distinguish Graves' ophthalmopathy from Graves' hyperthyroidism and to predict progression to ophthalmopathy. Summary of the overall study and its limitations: Sample size was not predetermined statistically, and investigators were not blinded to group allocation. In validation, the model predicted ophthalmopathy progression with less than 71% sensitivity and around 72% specificity; approximately 12 predicted patients were CT-confirmed with GO in a median of 6.5 months. Most of the expanded thyroid clonotypes with a frequency above 0.001 were also detected in blood, and it was suggested that the thyroid immune response may be reflected by blood repertoires. The 13-signature model separated ophthalmopathy from stable hyperthyroidism with roughly 88% sensitivity and 81% to 82% specificity in cross-validation, and 80%/75% in the test set.

Sequenced material: peripheral blood. The clonotype was recovered from a woman aged 18-29 years with stable Graves' hyperthyroidism. Some clones in this sample may be carry-over from other donors' samples. Donor details come from another sample of the same person, matched by shared clones. Recombination joined TRBV20-1 with TRBJ2-5, with TRBD2 as a weak D call on 6 bases. This receptor carries the CDR3 CSARAGRETQYF. The nucleotide sequence is given as TGCAGTGCTAGGGCGGGACGGGAGACCCAGTACTTC.